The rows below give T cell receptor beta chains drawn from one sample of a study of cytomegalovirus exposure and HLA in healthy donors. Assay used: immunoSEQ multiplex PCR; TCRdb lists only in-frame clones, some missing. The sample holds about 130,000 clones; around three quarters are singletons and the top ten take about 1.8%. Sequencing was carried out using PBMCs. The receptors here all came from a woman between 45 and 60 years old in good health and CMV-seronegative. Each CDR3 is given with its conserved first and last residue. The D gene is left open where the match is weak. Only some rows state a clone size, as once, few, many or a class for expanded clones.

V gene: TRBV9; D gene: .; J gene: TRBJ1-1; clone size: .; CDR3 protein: CASSVTGNSEAFF; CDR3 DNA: TGTGCCAGCAGCGTAACAGGGAACTCTGAAGCTTTCTTT
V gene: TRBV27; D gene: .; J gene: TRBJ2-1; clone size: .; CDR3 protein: CASRWTGSGEQFF; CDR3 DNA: TGTGCCAGCAGATGGACCGGGAGCGGTGAGCAGTTCTTC
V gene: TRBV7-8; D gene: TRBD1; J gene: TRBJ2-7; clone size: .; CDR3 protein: CASSYSTGRGEQYF; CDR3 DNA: TGTGCCAGCAGCTACTCGACAGGGAGAGGCGAGCAGTACTTC
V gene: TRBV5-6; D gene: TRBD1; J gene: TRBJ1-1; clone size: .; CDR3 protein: CASSLNRGLRNTEAFF; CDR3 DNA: TGTGCCAGCAGCTTAAACAGGGGGCTTAGGAACACTGAAGCTTTCTTT
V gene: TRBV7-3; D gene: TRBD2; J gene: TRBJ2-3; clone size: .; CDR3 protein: CASSHRAGGPADTQYF; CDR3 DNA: TGTGCCAGCAGCCACCGAGCGGGAGGGCCCGCAGATACGCAGTATTTT
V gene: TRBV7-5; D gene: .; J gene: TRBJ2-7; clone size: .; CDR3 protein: CARSLGQYYEQYF; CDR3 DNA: TGTGCCAGAAGCTTAGGGCAGTACTACGAGCAGTACTTC
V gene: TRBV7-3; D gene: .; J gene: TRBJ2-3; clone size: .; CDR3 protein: CASSLTGARADTQYF; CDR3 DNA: TGTGCCAGCAGCTTAACGGGCGCCAGGGCAGATACGCAGTATTTT
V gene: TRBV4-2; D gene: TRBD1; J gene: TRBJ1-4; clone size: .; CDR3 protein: CASSQGQGASTNEKLFF; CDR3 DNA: TGTGCCAGCAGCCAAGGACAGGGCGCCTCAACTAATGAAAAACTGTTTTTT
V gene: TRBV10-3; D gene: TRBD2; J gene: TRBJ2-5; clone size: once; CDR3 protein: CAISDRGRAQGETQYF; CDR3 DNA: TGTGCCATCAGTGATCGGGGGAGGGCTCAGGGCGAGACCCAGTACTTC
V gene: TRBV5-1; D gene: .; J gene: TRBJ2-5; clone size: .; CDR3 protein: CASSYRDQETQYF; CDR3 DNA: TGCGCCAGCAGTTACAGGGACCAAGAGACCCAGTACTTC
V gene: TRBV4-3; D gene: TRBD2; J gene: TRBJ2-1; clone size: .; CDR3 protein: CASSQDLIAGVGSSYNEQFF; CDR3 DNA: TGCGCCAGCAGCCAAGATTTAATAGCGGGAGTGGGGAGCTCCTACAATGAGCAGTTCTTC
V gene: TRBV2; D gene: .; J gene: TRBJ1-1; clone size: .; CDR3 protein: CASSSMGLDTEAFF; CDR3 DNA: TGTGCCAGCAGTAGTATGGGGCTCGATACTGAAGCTTTCTTT
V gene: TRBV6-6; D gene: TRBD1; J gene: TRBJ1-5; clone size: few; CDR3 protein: CASRDTQGAQHF; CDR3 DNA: TGTGCCAGCAGGGACACTCAGGGGGCCCAGCATTTT
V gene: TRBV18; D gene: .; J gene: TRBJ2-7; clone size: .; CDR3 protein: CASRADQSSYEQYF; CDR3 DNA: TGTGCCAGCCGAGCGGACCAGAGCTCCTACGAGCAGTACTTC
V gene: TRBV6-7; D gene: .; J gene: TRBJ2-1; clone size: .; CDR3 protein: CASSPPEGPYNEQFF; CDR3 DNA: TGTGCCAGCAGTCCCCCGGAGGGCCCCTACAATGAGCAGTTCTTC
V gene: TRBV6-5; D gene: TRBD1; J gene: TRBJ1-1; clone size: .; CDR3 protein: CASSRQGPVTEAFF; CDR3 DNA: TGTGCCAGCAGTCGACAGGGTCCAGTCACTGAAGCTTTCTTT
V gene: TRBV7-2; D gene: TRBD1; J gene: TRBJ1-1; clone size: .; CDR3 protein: CASSLTGGLNTEAFF; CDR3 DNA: TGTGCCAGCAGCTTGACAGGGGGGCTGAACACTGAAGCTTTCTTT
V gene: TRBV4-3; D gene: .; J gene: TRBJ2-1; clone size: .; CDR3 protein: CASSQVLRSYNEQFF; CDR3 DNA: TGCGCCAGCAGCCAAGTGTTGCGCTCCTACAATGAGCAGTTCTTC
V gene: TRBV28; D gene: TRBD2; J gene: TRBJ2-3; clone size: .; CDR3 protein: CATLLSRGVTDTQYF; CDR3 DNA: TGTGCCACCCTCCTATCTCGGGGGGTGACAGATACGCAGTATTTT
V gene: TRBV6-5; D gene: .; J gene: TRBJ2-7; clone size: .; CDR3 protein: CASSYAGPLGEQYF; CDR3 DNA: TGTGCCAGCAGTTACGCGGGGCCCCTGGGGGAGCAGTACTTC
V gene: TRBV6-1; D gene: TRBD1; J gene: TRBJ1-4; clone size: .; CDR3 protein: CASRDRGEKLFF; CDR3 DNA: TGTGCCAGCCGGGACAGGGGGGAAAAACTGTTTTTT
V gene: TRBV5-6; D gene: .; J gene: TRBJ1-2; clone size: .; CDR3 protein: CASSSGDFYGYTF; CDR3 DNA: TGTGCCAGCAGCTCGGGGGATTTCTATGGCTACACCTTC
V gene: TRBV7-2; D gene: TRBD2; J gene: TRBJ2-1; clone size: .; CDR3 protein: CASSSLAGESYNEQFF; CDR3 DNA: TGTGCCAGCAGCTCCTTAGCGGGAGAGTCCTACAATGAGCAGTTCTTC
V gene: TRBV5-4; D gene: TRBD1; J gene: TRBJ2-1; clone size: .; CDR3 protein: CASSFFPDRSANNEQFF; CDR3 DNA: TGTGCCAGCAGCTTTTTCCCGGACAGGAGTGCGAACAATGAGCAGTTCTTC
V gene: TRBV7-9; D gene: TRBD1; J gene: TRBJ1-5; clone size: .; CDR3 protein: CASSFGTGNQPQHF; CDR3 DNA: TGTGCCAGCAGCTTTGGGACAGGGAATCAGCCCCAGCATTTT
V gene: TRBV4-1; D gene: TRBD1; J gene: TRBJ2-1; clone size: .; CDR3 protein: CASSQPGTGVKNEQFF; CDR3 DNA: TGCGCCAGCAGCCAGCCCGGGACAGGGGTAAAGAATGAGCAGTTCTTC
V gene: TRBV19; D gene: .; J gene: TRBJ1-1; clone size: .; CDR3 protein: CASSGRDLLVNTEAFF; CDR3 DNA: TGTGCCAGTAGTGGGCGGGACCTACTTGTGAACACTGAAGCTTTCTTT
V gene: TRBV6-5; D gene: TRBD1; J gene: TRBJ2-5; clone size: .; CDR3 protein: CASSRQGAETQYF; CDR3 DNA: TGTGCCAGCAGCCGACAGGGGGCAGAGACCCAGTACTTC
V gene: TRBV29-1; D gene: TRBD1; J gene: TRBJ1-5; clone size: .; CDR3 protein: CSVAQDRDQPQHF; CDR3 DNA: TGCAGCGTTGCCCAAGACAGGGATCAGCCCCAGCATTTT
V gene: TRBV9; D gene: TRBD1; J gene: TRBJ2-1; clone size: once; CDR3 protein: CASSPWDRVVDEQFF; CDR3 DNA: TGTGCCAGCAGCCCCTGGGACAGGGTGGTCGATGAGCAGTTCTTC
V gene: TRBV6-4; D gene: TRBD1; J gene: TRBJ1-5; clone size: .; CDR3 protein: CASSDPHQGASNQPQHF; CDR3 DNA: TGTGCCAGCAGTGACCCCCATCAGGGGGCGAGCAATCAGCCCCAGCATTTT
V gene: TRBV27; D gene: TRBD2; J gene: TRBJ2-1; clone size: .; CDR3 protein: CASADEAGGIYNEQFF; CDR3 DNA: TGTGCCTCCGCCGATGAAGCGGGGGGGATCTACAATGAGCAGTTCTTC
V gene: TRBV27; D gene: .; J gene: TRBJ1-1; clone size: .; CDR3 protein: CASSSGNTEAFF; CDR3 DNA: TGTGCCAGCAGTTCCGGGAACACTGAAGCTTTCTTT
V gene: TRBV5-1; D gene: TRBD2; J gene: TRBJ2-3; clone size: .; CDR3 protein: CASSLGAGAGGHPDTQYF; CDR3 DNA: TGCGCCAGCAGCTTGGGGGCGGGAGCGGGAGGCCACCCAGATACGCAGTATTTT
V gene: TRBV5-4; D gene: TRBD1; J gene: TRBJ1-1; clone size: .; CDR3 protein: CASSLRDRNTEAFF; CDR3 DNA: TGTGCCAGCAGCTTGAGGGACAGAAACACTGAAGCTTTCTTT
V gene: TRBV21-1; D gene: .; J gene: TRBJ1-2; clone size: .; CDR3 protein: CASSKRPGAMLNYGYTF; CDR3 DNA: TGTGCCAGCAGCAAAAGGCCAGGGGCAATGCTTAACTATGGCTACACCTTC
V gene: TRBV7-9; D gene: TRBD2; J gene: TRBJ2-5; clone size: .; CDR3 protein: CASSLSAGGLTETQYF; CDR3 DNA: TGTGCCAGCAGCTTATCAGCGGGAGGGTTGACAGAGACCCAGTACTTC
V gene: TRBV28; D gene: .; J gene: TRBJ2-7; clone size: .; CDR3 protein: CASSLNYGGASSYEQYF; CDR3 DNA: TGTGCCAGCAGTTTAAATTATGGGGGGGCCAGCTCCTACGAGCAGTACTTC
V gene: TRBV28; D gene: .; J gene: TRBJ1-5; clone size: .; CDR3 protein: CASSLGAPRNQPQHF; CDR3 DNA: TGTGCCAGCAGTTTAGGAGCCCCACGCAATCAGCCCCAGCATTTT
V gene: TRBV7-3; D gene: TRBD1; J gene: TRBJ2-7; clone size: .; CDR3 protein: CASSPSGGPYEQYF; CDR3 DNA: TGTGCCAGCAGCCCATCAGGGGGCCCCTACGAGCAGTACTTC
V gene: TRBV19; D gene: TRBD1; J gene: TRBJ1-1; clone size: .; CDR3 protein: CASSIGGAGGRGTEAFF; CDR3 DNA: TGTGCCAGTAGTATAGGGGGGGCAGGGGGCAGGGGAACTGAAGCTTTCTTT
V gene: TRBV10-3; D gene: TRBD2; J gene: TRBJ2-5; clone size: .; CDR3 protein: CAISVGTSLETQYF; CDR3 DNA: TGTGCCATCAGTGTCGGGACTAGCCTTGAGACCCAGTACTTC
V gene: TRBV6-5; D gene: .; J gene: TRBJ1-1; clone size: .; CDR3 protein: CASSWGGLMNTEAFF; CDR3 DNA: TGTGCCAGCAGTTGGGGGGGGCTGATGAACACTGAAGCTTTCTTT
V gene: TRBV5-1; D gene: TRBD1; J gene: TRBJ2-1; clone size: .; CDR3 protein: CASSLGPQTGVNYNEQFF; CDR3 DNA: TGCGCCAGCAGCTTGGGCCCTCAGACAGGGGTTAACTACAATGAGCAGTTCTTC
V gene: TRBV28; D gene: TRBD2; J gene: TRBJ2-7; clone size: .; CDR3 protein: CASSSGLAGPYEQYF; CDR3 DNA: TGTGCCAGCAGTTCCGGACTAGCGGGGCCCTACGAGCAGTACTTC
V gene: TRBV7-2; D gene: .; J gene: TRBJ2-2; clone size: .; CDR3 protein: CASSLSSTTTGELFF; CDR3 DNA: TGTGCCAGCAGCTTATCATCCACTACCACCGGGGAGCTGTTTTTT
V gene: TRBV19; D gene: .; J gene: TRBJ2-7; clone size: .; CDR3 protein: CASSIGGAYEQYF; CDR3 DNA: TGTGCCAGTAGTATAGGGGGGGCCTACGAGCAGTACTTC
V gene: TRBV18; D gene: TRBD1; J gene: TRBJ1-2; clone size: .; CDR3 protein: CASSPFRDRSNYGYTF; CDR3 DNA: TGTGCCAGCTCACCATTCCGGGACAGGAGTAACTATGGCTACACCTTC
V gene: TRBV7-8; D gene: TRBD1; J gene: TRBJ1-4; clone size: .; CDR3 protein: CASRRDRVGNEKLFF; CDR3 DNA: TGTGCCAGCAGGCGGGACAGGGTGGGAAATGAAAAACTGTTTTTT
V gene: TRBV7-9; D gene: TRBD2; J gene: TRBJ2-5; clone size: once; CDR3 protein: CASCSAGGETQYF; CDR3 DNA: TGTGCCAGCTGCTCAGCGGGAGGCGAGACCCAGTACTTC
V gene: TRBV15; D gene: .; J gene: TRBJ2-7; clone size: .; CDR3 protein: CATSRSGVGAYEQYF; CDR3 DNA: TGTGCCACCAGCAGGTCGGGGGTTGGGGCCTACGAGCAGTACTTC
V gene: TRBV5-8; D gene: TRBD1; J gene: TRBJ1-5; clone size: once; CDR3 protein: CASSLDGTGGRQPQHF; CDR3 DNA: TGTGCCAGCAGCTTGGATGGGACAGGGGGACGACAGCCCCAGCATTTT
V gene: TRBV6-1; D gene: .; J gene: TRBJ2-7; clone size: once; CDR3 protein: CASSQKGGNEQYF; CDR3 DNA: TGTGCCAGCAGCCAAAAGGGGGGGAACGAGCAGTACTTC
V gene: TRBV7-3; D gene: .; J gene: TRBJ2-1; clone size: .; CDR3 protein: CASSVRQVGEQFF; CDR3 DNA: TGTGCCAGCAGCGTACGACAGGTGGGTGAGCAGTTCTTC